The source of this T cell receptor (beta chain) is a study of T cells in Graves' hyperthyroidism and ophthalmopathy. General study points: Ophthalmopathy and stable hyperthyroidism were separated by a 13 V-J model.

Amplification yielded TCR beta CDR3 regions, with RNA transcripts as the source. The study used the HTBI primer set for a first-round RT-PCR of the TCR CDR3. TCRdb ran MiXCR on the multiplex PCR reads and lists one entry per CDR3 protein. The sample includes a few hundred thousand distinct CDR3 sequences, around 14% seen only once; the top ten take approximately 7.4%. Comments on this clonotype: Its antigen is not identified.

Germline V lookup: CDR1 SGDLS, CDR2 YYNGEE. V lost 0 bases to trimming and J lost 9 bases, with 10 bases between them. The CDR3 totals 13 residues. The gene calls are TRBV9 and TRBJ2-1; no clear D gene. Sample: blood. The sequence was collected from a woman in her 30s with Graves' hyperthyroidism. The CDR3 region has the DNA TGTGCCAGCAGCGTAGGTCGAGAATTTGAGCAGTTCTTC. Its protein product is CASSVGREFEQFF.